This T cell receptor (beta chain) was profiled in a study of identical twins. The CDR3 has 14 residues. V dropped 5 bases and J dropped 5; count of bases not matched to a gene: 9. Germline V gene sequence: CDR1 DFQATT, CDR2 SNEGSKA (reference sequence). Every donor was a healthy Caucasian. Template switching added a universal primer site; cDNA carried unique molecular identifiers. TCRdb ran MiXCR on the 5' RACE reads and lists one entry per CDR3 protein. The sample contains a few hundred thousand distinct CDR3 sequences, 13% to 15% of which appear only once. With respect to this clonotype: What it binds is not known.

Findings of the study overall: Beta out-of-frame sequences showed weaker excess twin sharing.

Another study also made use of these data, one on yellow fever vaccine responses in identical twins.

This chain joins TRBV20-1 and TRBJ2-5; 9 positions match TRBD2. The receptor's source is a woman aged 18-30 years in good health. The sequenced material came from CD4+ T cells sorted from blood. CDR3 coding DNA: TGCAGTGCTGCCAATGCGGGGGGGCGGGAGACCCAGTACTTC. Residues: CSAANAGGRETQYF.